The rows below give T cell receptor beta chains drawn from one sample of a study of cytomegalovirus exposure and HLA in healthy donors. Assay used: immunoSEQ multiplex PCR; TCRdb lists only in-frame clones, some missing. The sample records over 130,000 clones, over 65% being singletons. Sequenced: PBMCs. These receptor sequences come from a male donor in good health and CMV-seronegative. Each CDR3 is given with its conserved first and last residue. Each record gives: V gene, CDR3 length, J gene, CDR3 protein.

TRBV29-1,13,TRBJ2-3,CSVVASGTDTQYF
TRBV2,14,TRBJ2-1,CASSEREGNNEQFF
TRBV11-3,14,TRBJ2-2,CASSLDYSYGELFF
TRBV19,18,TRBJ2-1,CASSIGLAGTRSYNEQFF
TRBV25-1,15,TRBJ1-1,CASRRTGRKNTEAFF
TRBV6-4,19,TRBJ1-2,CASSDPPGTGGSRPYGYTF
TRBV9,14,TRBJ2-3,CASSVGEATDTQYF
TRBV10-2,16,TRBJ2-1,CASSEWKGAGYNEQFF
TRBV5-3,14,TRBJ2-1,CARMTGTGGSEQFF
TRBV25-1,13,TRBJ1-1,CASSWLGAAEAFF
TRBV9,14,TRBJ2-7,CASSGGGGGYEQYF
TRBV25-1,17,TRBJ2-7,CASSPSPDYREFYEQYF
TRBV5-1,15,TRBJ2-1,CASSPGGDSYNEQFF
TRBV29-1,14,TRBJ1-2,CSVGSAGYLWGYTF
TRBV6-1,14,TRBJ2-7,CASRFRDSSYEQYF
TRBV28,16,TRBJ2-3,CASSHGQGKGTDTQYF